These 11 T cell receptor beta chains were all obtained from the same sample, sequenced in a study of blood T cell repertoires in COVID-19. Clones were sequenced by immunoSEQ multiplex PCR, and TCRdb holds only the in-frame ones, with some missing. The data contain about 400,000 clones, around nine tenths of them singletons. Sequencing used PBMCs or T cells enriched from blood (not recorded which). These receptor sequences come from a woman in her 30s who had recovered from COVID-19.

In its sample, this clone was seen many times. This rearrangement joins TRBV19 to TRBJ2-1; a weak D match, TRBD2 (5 bases). Germline assignment: CDR1 LNHDA and CDR2 SQIVND (reference sequence). The CDR3 has 11 residues. The ends were cut back, 5 bases at V and 6 bases at J, with 5 bases in the middle. The CDR3 is CASSGSNEQFF. The CDR3 DNA follows: TGTGCCAGTAGTGGGAGCAATGAGCAGTTCTTC. Drawing the rest from reference TRBV19 and TRBJ2-1, the complete variable domain is DGGITQSPKYLFRKEGQNVTLSCEQNLNHDAMYWYRQDPGQGLRLIYYSQIVNDFQKGDIAEGYSVSREKKESFPLTVTSAQKNPTAFYLCASSGSNEQFFGPGTRLTVL.

This clone was seen only once. The chain joins TRBV5-6 to TRBJ1-1, with TRBD1 matching 8 bases. V lost 2 bases, J lost 4 bases, and 4 bases stayed unmatched. The CDR3 contains 14 residues. Germline assignment: CDR1 SGHDT and CDR2 YYEEEE. The CDR3 loop reads CASSFLTGGTEAFF. For the CDR3, the DNA is TGTGCCAGCAGCTTCCTTACAGGGGGCACTGAAGCTTTCTTT. Complete variable domain (other parts from reference TRBV5-6 and TRBJ1-1): DAGVTQSPTHLIKTRGQQVTLRCSPKSGHDTVSWYQQALGQGPQFIFQYYEEEERQRGNFPDRFSGHQFPNYSSELNVNALLLGDSALYLCASSFLTGGTEAFFGQGTRLTVV.

This sequence joins TRBV27 and TRBJ1-1; TRBD1 might be the D (5 bases). The germline V gene encodes CDR1 MNHEY and CDR2 SMNVEV (reference sequence). V was pared by 7 bases and J by 1 base, with 16 bases between. There are 15 residues in the CDR3. DNA for the CDR3: TGTGCCAGCACCAATTCGTTGGGGCCGAACACTGAAGCTTTCTTT. It is translated as CASTNSLGPNTEAFF.

Written as DNA, the CDR3 is TGTGCCACCAGTGATTCCGGCGGGGGGGGACGAGAGACCCAGTACTTC. This sequence encodes CATSDSGGGGRETQYF. The chain recombines TRBV24-1 with TRBJ2-5; TRBD2 aligns across 9 bases. The V gene end was trimmed by 2 bases and the J gene end by 4 bases; junction bases not matched to a gene: 7. Germline V lookup: CDR1 KGHDR, CDR2 SFDVKD. CDR3 length: 16 residues.

The chain is built from TRBV25-1 and TRBJ2-2, with TRBD2 matching 9 bases. This CDR3 spans 18 amino acids. Germline V gene sequence: CDR1 MGHDK, CDR2 SYGVNS. The V gene end was trimmed by 0 bases and the J gene end by 6 bases; junction bases not matched to a gene: 11. The CDR3 reads CASSEYEFGSGSSGELFF. The CDR3, as DNA: TGTGCCAGCAGTGAATATGAGTTTGGTAGCGGGAGCTCCGGGGAGCTGTTTTTT.

V gene TRBV24-1 combines with J gene TRBJ2-3; D perhaps matches TRBD2 (5 bases). CDR1 and CDR2 from the germline V gene are KGHDR and SFDVKD. CDR3 length: 14 residues. Trimming stripped 2 bases from V and 4 bases from J, with 9 bases between. The CDR3 spells CATSDSDSADTQYF. CDR3 sequence (DNA): TGTGCCACCAGTGATTCGGATAGCGCAGATACGCAGTATTTT.

This sequence joins TRBV29-1 and TRBJ2-1, with D possibly being TRBD2 (5 bases). The CDR3 has 15 amino acids. From germline, CDR1 is SQVTM and CDR2 ANQGSEA. V lost 6 bases to trimming and J lost 8 bases, with 23 bases between them. CDR3 loop: CSVSGHKVTLDEQFF. The CDR3 DNA is TGCAGCGTCAGCGGTCACAAGGTAACTTTGGATGAGCAGTTCTTC.

The chain uses TRBV7-8 and TRBJ1-5; D is undetermined. The CDR3 length is 13 residues. Per the germline V gene, CDR1 is SGHVS and CDR2 is FQNEAQ. Trimming took off 1 base at V and 9 bases at J, with 10 bases between the two ends. The CDR3 protein is CASSLESSPPQHF. The CDR3 DNA sequence: TGTGCCAGCAGCTTAGAATCGAGTCCGCCCCAGCATTTT.

The V and J genes are TRBV24-1 and TRBJ2-2; D perhaps matches TRBD1 (6 bases). Germline CDR1 is KGHDR and CDR2 is SFDVKD. This CDR3 region has 15 residues. The ends were cut back, 10 bases at V and 5 bases at J, with 19 bases in the middle. The CDR3 is CATSNRELMTGELFF. The CDR3 bases are TGTGCCACTAGTAACAGGGAGTTGATGACCGGGGAGCTGTTTTTT.

The V gene is TRBV3-1 (or the pseudogene TRBV3-2), the J gene TRBJ2-1, with 9 bases fitting TRBD2. CDR3 size: 15 residues. Germline V gives CDR1 LGHDT, CDR2 YNNKEL (reference sequence). V trimming: 4 bases; J trimming: 6 bases; junction bases outside the gene matches: 7. CDR3 DNA: TGTGCCAGCAGCCTCCGGCGGGGGGGCCTCAATGAGCAGTTCTTC. Translating it yields CASSLRRGGLNEQFF.

This chain connects TRBV6-4 to TRBJ1-1; 7 bases are a match to TRBD1. V was clipped by 6 bases and J by 0 bases; unmatched bases: 1. Germline CDR1 reads MRHNA; CDR2 reads SNTAGT. CDR3 length equals 13 residues. The CDR3: CASRTGMNTEAFF. The CDR3 region has the DNA TGTGCCAGCAGGACAGGGATGAACACTGAAGCTTTCTTT.